What follows are 6 T cell receptor beta chains derived from one specimen sequenced in a study of OX40 agonist ivuxolimab in advanced cancers. Sequencing was performed with immunoSEQ multiplex PCR; in TCRdb, only in-frame clones are kept and a portion is missing. The sample has about 55,000 clones; around 85% are singletons. The sample consisted of CD4+ or CD8+ T cells sorted from blood, taken in a trial of the OX40 agonist ivuxolimab. The source is an adult with an advanced solid tumor such as melanoma, head and neck, liver or kidney cancer.

J is TRBJ2-3 and V is TRBV4-1, with D perhaps matching TRBD1 or TRBD2 (5 bases each). CDR3 size: 19 residues. CDR1 and CDR2 (germline): MGHRA, YSYEKL. The ends were cut back, 0 bases at V and 6 bases at J, with 25 bases in the middle. The CDR3 region is CASSQDVIGEVGTLDTQYF. The DNA of the CDR3 is TGCGCCAGCAGCCAAGACGTTATTGGAGAGGTGGGGACCTTGGATACGCAGTATTTT.

V gene TRBV9 combines with J gene TRBJ1-1, with D hard to call. The germline V gene encodes CDR1 SGDLS and CDR2 YYNGEE. The CDR3 is 12 amino acids. The V end lost 0 bases, the J end lost 6 bases, and 6 bases lay between the germline ends. CDR3 coding DNA: TGTGCCAGCAGCGTAGGTGGGGCTGAAGCTTTCTTT. As protein: CASSVGGAEAFF.

The chain employs TRBV13 and TRBJ2-3, with TRBD2 matching over 8 bases. Germline V gene data show CDR1 as PRHDT and CDR2 as FYEKMQ (reference sequence). The CDR3 loop spans 16 amino acids. The J segment lost 3 bases and the V segment lost 5 bases, leaving 10 bases of the junction unmatched. This CDR3 reads CASSPSGTSGTDTQYF. The DNA of the CDR3 is TGTGCCAGCAGCCCCTCCGGGACTAGTGGAACAGATACGCAGTATTTT.

This rearrangement joins TRBV6-6 to TRBJ2-7, with D uncertain. CDR3 length: 13 amino acids. CDR1 is MNHNY and CDR2 is SVGAGI in the germline V gene (reference sequence). Trimming pared 6 bases from V and 2 bases from J, leaving 11 bases between. The CDR3 is CASSIGRTYEQYF. In nucleotides, the CDR3 is TGTGCCAGCAGCATCGGACGAACCTACGAGCAGTACTTC.

This clone has just one count. The chain uses TRBV4-2 and TRBJ2-5; 10 bases match TRBD1. V was clipped by 7 bases and J by 3 bases; unmatched bases: 8. The germline CDR1 and CDR2 sequences are LGHNA and YNFKEQ. The CDR3 runs to 15 residues. The CDR3 bases are TGTGCCAGCACGGACAGGGGGAGTTCTGAAGAGACCCAGTACTTC. This codes for CASTDRGSSEETQYF.

The chain joins TRBV2 to TRBJ1-2, with TRBD1 as a possible D gene (6 bases). With 6 bases removed from V and 3 bases from J, the gap between germline ends came to 17 bases. The CDR3 runs 15 residues. Per germline, CDR1 SNHLY and CDR2 FYNNEI. The DNA of the CDR3 is TGTGCCAGCAGGAACGGACAGCAGCTGGACTATGGCTACACCTTC. Its translation: CASRNGQQLDYGYTF.